This is a list of T cell receptor beta chains from one sample in a study of beta chain features in type 1 diabetes. Sequencing used immunoSEQ multiplex PCR; TCRdb keeps in-frame clones, though not all of them. The repertoire includes under 900,000 clones, about 17% of them detected once, and about 0.02% sits in the top ten. Sequenced material: naive CD4+ T cells from blood. Receptor source: a woman aged 18-35 years in good health. Each CDR3 is given with its conserved first and last residue. Fields, in order: J gene, V gene, D gene, clone size, CDR3 protein, CDR3 DNA. A D gene is named only where the DNA matches it firmly. Clone size is not always given. Where it is, it says once, few, many or a class for expanded clones.

>TRBJ2-1|TRBV2|-|-
CASSVFIAPSNEQFF
TGTGCCAGCAGTGTGTTTATAGCTCCCTCGAATGAGCAGTTCTTC
>TRBJ1-4|TRBV6-5|-|few
CASSYPRDDEKLFF
TGTGCCAGCAGTTACCCCAGGGACGATGAAAAACTGTTTTTT
>TRBJ2-5|TRBV4-2|TRBD2|once
CASSQVHQWESGGGLQETQYF
TGTGCCAGCAGCCAAGTGCACCAATGGGAAAGCGGGGGAGGCCTCCAAGAGACCCAGTACTTC
>TRBJ2-7|TRBV19|TRBD2|few
CASSIGRTSREQYF
TGTGCCAGTAGTATTGGGCGGACTAGTCGCGAGCAGTACTTC
>TRBJ1-5|TRBV7-2|TRBD1|few
CASSSTGVNQPQHF
TGTGCCAGCAGCTCGACAGGGGTCAATCAGCCCCAGCATTTT
>TRBJ2-5|TRBV7-9|-|-
CASTTEAKGRLSETQYF
TGTGCCAGCACTACTGAGGCCAAGGGGAGGCTGTCGGAGACCCAGTACTTC
>TRBJ2-3|TRBV7-2|-|-
CASRKTTTDTQYF
TGTGCCAGCCGGAAGACTACCACAGATACGCAGTATTTT
>TRBJ2-1|TRBV19|-|-
CATQTGTSFYNEQFF
TGTGCCACGCAAACCGGGACCTCATTTTACAATGAGCAGTTCTTC
>TRBJ2-2|TRBV27|TRBD1|-
CASSLPSGQAPNTGELFF
TGTGCCAGCAGTCTACCCTCCGGACAGGCCCCGAACACCGGGGAGCTGTTTTTT
>TRBJ2-1|TRBV11-2|TRBD1|-
CASRPRGLHEQFF
TGTGCCAGCAGGCCCAGGGGGCTACATGAGCAGTTCTTC
>TRBJ2-1|TRBV19|-|-
CASSPTRGGYNEQFF
TGTGCCAGTAGTCCGACTAGGGGAGGCTACAATGAGCAGTTCTTC
>TRBJ1-1|TRBV10-3|-|-
CAISESKKSNAEAFF
TGTGCCATCAGTGAGTCGAAGAAGAGCAACGCTGAAGCTTTCTTT
>TRBJ1-3|TRBV7-8|-|few
CASSLGRSSGNTIYF
TGTGCCAGCAGCTTAGGTCGGAGCTCTGGAAACACCATATATTTT
>TRBJ1-3|TRBV6-5|-|few
CASTGSASGNTIYF
TGTGCCAGCACAGGCTCGGCCTCTGGAAACACCATATATTTT
>TRBJ2-7|TRBV9|-|few
CASSVDGPGPYEQYF
TGTGCCAGCAGCGTAGATGGGCCCGGTCCCTACGAGCAGTACTTC
>TRBJ2-7|TRBV4-2|-|-
CASSPDRLYEQYF
TGTGCCAGCAGCCCGGACAGATTATACGAGCAGTACTTC
>TRBJ2-7|TRBV18|-|-
CASSQELGEQYF
TGTGCCAGCTCCCAAGAATTGGGTGAGCAGTACTTC
>TRBJ1-5|TRBV28|-|-
CASSFYPQPQHF
TGTGCCAGCAGTTTTTACCCTCAGCCCCAGCATTTT
>TRBJ2-1|TRBV29-1|-|few
CSVAVRGSSHEQFF
TGCAGCGTTGCCGTCAGAGGGAGTTCCCATGAGCAGTTCTTC
>TRBJ2-1|TRBV4-3|-|few
CASSHSGTKYNEQFF
TGCGCCAGCAGCCACTCCGGGACAAAATACAATGAGCAGTTCTTC
>TRBJ2-5|TRBV7-9|-|-
CASSPILSGGETQYF
TGTGCCAGCAGCCCCATTTTAAGTGGTGGCGAGACCCAGTACTTC
>TRBJ2-7|TRBV5-1|-|-
CASSLVPLGIRYEQYF
TGCGCCAGCAGCTTGGTACCCCTAGGGATACGTTACGAGCAGTACTTC
>TRBJ2-7|TRBV5-6|-|-
CASSPVGDYEQYF
TGTGCCAGCAGCCCAGTAGGGGACTACGAGCAGTACTTC
>TRBJ2-5|TRBV7-2|-|-
CASSKQWHQETQYF
TGTGCCAGCAGCAAACAGTGGCACCAAGAGACCCAGTACTTC
>TRBJ1-3|TRBV18|TRBD1|-
CASSPQNPGQSSGNTIYF
TGTGCCAGCTCACCACAAAATCCGGGACAGAGCTCTGGAAACACCATATATTTT
>TRBJ2-7|TRBV15|-|-
CATSRDYRSYEQYF
TGTGCCACCAGCAGAGATTACCGCTCCTACGAGCAGTACTTC
>TRBJ1-2|TRBV5-1|-|-
CASSFSIDYGYTF
TGCGCCAGCAGCTTCTCGATTGACTATGGCTACACCTTC
>TRBJ2-3|TRBV9|-|few
CASSVASAAADTQYF
TGTGCCAGCAGCGTAGCTTCGGCCGCGGCGGATACGCAGTATTTT
>TRBJ2-7|TRBV11-2|TRBD1|-
CASSLALPGQGYFGF
TGTGCCAGCAGCTTAGCCCTCCCGGGACAGGGATATTTTGGCTTC
>TRBJ2-3|TRBV28|-|few
CASRPADKGLRTDTQYF
TGTGCCAGCAGGCCCGCCGACAAGGGGTTACGCACAGATACGCAGTATTTT
>TRBJ1-4|TRBV27|-|-
CASSQTGYNEKLFF
TGTGCCAGCAGCCAGACAGGTTATAATGAAAAACTGTTTTTT
>TRBJ1-2|TRBV6-5|TRBD1|few
CASSYDRVNYGYTF
TGTGCCAGCAGTTACGACAGGGTAAACTATGGCTACACCTTC
>TRBJ1-4|TRBV4-2|-|few
CASSRGLRGGRQEKLFF
TGTGCCAGCAGCCGAGGCCTCCGGGGCGGCCGGCAGGAAAAACTGTTTTTT
>TRBJ2-7|TRBV7-2|-|few
CASSLERRSEQYF
TGTGCCAGCAGCTTAGAAAGGCGTTCTGAGCAGTACTTC
>TRBJ2-1|TRBV11-1|TRBD2|-
CASSFLLVGSGSLDEQFF
TGTGCCAGCAGCTTTCTTTTGGTCGGTAGCGGGAGTTTGGATGAGCAGTTCTTC
>TRBJ2-1|TRBV5-8|-|-
CASSRTSDNNEQFF
TGTGCCAGCAGCCGAACCTCCGACAACAATGAGCAGTTCTTC
>TRBJ1-4|TRBV27|-|-
CASSSVANEKLFF
TGTGCCAGCAGTTCGGTAGCTAATGAAAAACTGTTTTTT
>TRBJ1-1|TRBV25-1|-|few
CASSGVGSVTEAFF
TGTGCCAGCAGTGGAGTCGGGTCGGTTACTGAAGCTTTCTTT
>TRBJ2-3|TRBV7-8|TRBD2|-
CASSLRGDRTDTQYF
TGTGCCAGCAGCTTACGGGGGGACCGCACAGATACGCAGTATTTT
>TRBJ2-3|TRBV18|TRBD1|-
CASSRDSGTGPPSTDTQYF
TGTGCCAGCTCACGCGATTCCGGGACAGGACCACCTAGCACAGATACGCAGTATTTT
>TRBJ1-2|TRBV7-2|-|few
CASSNLRGYGYTF
TGTGCCAGCAGCAACCTCAGGGGATATGGCTACACCTTC
>TRBJ2-7|TRBV6-5|TRBD2|-
CASSRERGAYEQYF
TGTGCCAGCAGTCGAGAACGGGGGGCCTACGAGCAGTACTTC
>TRBJ1-2|TRBV28|-|few
CASSRGDGPNYGYTF
TGTGCCAGCAGTAGGGGGGACGGCCCTAACTATGGCTACACCTTC